Reported below is one TCR beta chain. What it binds is unknown. This entry is derived from a study of blood T cells in healthy people across ages. General study results and limits: Diversity estimates from one million T cells were considered underestimates.

The authors isolated at least 6 million PBMCs per sample. This CDR3 region has 15 residues. Germline values: CDR1 SGHAT, CDR2 FQNNGV. V was shortened by 5 bases and J by 4 bases, with 16 bases between the two germline ends. Primed by a sample-barcoded 5' primer and a J-beta primer mix, a second PCR proceeded for about 7 to 12 cycles. TCRdb redid the calling of the 5' RACE reads with MiXCR, one entry per CDR3 protein. The sample includes 700,000 to 850,000 distinct CDR3 sequences, about 53% of them seen just once. This chain uses TRBV11-2 with TRBJ2-3; possibly TRBD1 or TRBD2 for D (5 bases each). This clonotype originated in a man older than 75 in good health. The specimen was blood. The CDR3 coding sequence is TGTGCCAGCAGCAAAGTGGGGGTGGGGTCAGATACGCAGTATTTT. It encodes CASSKVGVGSDTQYF.